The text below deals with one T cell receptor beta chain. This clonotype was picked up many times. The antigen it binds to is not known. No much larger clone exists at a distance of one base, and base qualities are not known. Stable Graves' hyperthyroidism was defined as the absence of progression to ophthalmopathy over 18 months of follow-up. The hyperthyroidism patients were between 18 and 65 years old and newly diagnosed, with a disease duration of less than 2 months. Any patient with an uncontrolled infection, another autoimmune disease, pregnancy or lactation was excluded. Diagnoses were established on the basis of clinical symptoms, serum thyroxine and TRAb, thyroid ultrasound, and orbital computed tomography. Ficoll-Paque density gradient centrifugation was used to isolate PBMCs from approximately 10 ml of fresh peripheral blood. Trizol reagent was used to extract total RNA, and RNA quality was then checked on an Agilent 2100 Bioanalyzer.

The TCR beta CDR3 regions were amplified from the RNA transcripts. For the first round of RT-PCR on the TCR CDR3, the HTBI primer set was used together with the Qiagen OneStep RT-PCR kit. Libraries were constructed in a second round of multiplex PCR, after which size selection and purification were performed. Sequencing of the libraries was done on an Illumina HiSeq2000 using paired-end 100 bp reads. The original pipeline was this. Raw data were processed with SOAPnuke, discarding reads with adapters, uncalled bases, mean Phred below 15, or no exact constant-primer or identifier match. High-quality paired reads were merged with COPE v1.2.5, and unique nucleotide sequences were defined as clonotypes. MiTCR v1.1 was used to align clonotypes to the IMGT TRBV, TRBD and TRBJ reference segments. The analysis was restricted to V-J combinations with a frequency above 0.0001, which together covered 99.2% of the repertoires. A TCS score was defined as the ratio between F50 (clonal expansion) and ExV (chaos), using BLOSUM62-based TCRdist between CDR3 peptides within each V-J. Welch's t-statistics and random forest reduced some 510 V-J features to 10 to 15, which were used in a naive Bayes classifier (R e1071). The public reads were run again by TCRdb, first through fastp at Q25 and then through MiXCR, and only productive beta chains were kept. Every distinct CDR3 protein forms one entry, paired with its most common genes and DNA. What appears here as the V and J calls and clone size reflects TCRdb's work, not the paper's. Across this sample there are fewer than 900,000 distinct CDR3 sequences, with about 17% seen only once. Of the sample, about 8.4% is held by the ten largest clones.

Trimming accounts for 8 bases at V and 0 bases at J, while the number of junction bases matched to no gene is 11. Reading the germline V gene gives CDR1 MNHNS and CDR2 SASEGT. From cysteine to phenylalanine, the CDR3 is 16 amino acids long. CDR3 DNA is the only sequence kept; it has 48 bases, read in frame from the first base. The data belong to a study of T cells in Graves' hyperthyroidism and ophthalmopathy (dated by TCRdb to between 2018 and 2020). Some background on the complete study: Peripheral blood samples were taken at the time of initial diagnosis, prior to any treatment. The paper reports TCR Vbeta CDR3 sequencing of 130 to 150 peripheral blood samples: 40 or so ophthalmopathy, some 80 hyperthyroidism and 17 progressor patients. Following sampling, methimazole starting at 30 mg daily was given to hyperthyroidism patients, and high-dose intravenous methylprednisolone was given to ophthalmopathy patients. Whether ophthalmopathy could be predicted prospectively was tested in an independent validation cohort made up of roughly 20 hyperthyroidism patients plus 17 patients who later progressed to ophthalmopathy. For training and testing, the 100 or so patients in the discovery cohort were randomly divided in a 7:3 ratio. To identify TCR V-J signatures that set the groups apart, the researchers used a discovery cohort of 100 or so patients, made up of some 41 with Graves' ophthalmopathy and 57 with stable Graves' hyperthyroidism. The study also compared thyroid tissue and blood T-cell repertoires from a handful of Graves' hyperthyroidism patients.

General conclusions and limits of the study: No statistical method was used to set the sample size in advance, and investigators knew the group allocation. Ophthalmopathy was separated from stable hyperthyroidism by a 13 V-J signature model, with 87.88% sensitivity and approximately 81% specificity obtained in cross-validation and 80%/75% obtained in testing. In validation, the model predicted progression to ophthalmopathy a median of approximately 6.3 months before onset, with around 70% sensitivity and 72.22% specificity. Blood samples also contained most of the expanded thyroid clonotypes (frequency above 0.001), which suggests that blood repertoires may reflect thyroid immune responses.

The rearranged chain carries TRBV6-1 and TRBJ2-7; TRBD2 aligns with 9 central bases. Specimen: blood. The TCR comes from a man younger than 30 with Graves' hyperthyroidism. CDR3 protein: CASRPIAGDRSYEQYF. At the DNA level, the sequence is TGTGCCAGCCGCCCGATAGCGGGAGACCGCTCCTACGAGCAGTACTTC.